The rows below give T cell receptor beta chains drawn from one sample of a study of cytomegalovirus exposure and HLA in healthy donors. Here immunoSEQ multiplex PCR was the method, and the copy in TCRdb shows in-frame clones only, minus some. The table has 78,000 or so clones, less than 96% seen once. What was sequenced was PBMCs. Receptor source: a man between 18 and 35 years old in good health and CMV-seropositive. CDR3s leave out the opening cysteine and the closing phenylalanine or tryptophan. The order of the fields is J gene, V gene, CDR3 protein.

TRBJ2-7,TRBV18,ASSSRTSGTYEQY
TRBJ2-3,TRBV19,ASRSRTGQSTDTQY
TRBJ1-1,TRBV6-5,ASTPWDRTAEAF
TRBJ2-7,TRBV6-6,ASETEFSYEQY
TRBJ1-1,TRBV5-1,ASSFTGPNTEAF
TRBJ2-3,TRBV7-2,ASSLARDTDTQY
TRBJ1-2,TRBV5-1,ASSLDRRPDYGYT
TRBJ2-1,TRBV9,ASSVELRVGAGARDEQF
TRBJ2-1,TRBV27,ASSPPNNEQF
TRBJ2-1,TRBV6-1,ASRSPGLGDEQF
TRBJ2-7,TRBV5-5,ASSGQGANEQY
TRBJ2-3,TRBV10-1,ASSEYRDTQY
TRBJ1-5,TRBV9,ASSVSAGQPQH
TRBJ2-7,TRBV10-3,AISTDPGLSYEQY
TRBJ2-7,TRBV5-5,ASRARTGATYEQY
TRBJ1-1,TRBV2,ARSRAYTEAF
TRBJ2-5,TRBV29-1,SVERGKQETQY
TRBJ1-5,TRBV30,AWSFFGNQPQH
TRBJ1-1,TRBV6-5,ASSYGRNTEAF
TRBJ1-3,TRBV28,ASSYRTRGAGGNTIY
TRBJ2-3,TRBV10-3,AISVDGQGDTDTQY
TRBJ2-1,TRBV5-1,ASSLWDSQEQF
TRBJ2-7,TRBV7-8,ASSLTGVEQY
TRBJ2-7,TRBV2,ASSEGGSEQY
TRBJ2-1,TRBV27,ASSLPGLAGLGGNEQF
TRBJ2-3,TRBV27,ASSLGLAGGPLTDTQY
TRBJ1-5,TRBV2,ASSEAGHSNQPQH
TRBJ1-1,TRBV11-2,ASSLALGGSTEAF
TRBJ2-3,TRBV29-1,SVEPGQGTDTQY
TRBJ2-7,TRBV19,ASSIIGQGAYEQY
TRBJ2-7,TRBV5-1,ASSSVAGEGNEQY
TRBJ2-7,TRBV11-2,ASSHWRPTSGSPDEQY